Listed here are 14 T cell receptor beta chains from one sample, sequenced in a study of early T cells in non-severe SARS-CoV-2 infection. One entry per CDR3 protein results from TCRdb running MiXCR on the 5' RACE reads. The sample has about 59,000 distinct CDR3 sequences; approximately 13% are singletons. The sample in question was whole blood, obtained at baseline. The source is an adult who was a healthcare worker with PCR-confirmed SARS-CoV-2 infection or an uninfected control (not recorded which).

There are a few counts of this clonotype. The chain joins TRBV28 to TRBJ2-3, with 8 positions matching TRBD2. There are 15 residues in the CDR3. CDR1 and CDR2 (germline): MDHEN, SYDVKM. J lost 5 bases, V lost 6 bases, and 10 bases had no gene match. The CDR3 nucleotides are TGTGCCAGCAGGGTTGACGGGGGGGCGAGAGATACGCAGTATTTT. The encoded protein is CASRVDGGARDTQYF.

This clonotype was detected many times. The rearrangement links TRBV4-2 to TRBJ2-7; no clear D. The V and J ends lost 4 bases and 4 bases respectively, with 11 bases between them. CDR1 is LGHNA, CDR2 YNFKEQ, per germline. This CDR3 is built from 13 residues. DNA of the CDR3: TGTGCCAGCAGCCGAGAGAAGGGTTACGAGCAGTACTTC. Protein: CASSREKGYEQYF.

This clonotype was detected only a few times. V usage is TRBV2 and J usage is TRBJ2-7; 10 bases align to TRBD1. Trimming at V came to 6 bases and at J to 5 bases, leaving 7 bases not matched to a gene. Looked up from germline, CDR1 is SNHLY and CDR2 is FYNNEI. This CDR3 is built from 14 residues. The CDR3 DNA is TGTGCCAGCAGCTCCGGGACAGGGGCACACGAGCAGTACTTC. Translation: CASSSGTGAHEQYF.

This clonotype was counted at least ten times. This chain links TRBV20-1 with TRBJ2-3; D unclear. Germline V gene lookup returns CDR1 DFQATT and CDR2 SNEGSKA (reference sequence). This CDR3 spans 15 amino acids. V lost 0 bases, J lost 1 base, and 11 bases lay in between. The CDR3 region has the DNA TGCAGTGCTAGAGATCCCAGGCAGCGCACAGATACGCAGTATTTT. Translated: CSARDPRQRTDTQYF.

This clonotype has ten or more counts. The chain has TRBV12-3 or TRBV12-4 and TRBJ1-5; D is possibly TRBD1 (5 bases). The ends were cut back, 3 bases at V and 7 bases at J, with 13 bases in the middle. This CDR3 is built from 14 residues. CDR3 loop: CASSLWGRDQPQHF. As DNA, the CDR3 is TGTGCCAGCAGTTTGTGGGGAAGGGACCAGCCCCAGCATTTT.

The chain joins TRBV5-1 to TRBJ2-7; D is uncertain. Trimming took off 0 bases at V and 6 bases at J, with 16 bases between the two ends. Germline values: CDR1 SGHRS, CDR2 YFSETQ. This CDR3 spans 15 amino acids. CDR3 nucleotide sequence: TGCGCCAGCAGCTTGGACGGCGGTTCTATCGGCGAGCAGTACTTC. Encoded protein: CASSLDGGSIGEQYF.

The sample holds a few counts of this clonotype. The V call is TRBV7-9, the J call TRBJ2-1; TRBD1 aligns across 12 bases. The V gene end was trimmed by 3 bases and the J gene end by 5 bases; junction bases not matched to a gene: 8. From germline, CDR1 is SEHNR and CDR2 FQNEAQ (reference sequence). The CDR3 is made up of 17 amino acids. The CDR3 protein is CASSFSGTGGLNNEQFF. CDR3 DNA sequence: TGTGCCAGCAGCTTTTCCGGGACAGGGGGCCTAAACAATGAGCAGTTCTTC.

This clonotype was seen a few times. CDR3 loop: CASSFEGGKAEAFF. The CDR3 DNA reads TGTGCCAGCAGCTTTGAGGGGGGGAAGGCTGAAGCTTTCTTT. This chain uses TRBV7-2 with TRBJ1-1; D is possibly TRBD1 (6 bases). Germline V gene sequence: CDR1 SGHTA, CDR2 FQGNSA. The CDR3 extends over 14 amino acids. The ends were cut back, 3 bases at V and 6 bases at J, with 14 bases in the middle. The full variable domain, completed using reference TRBV7-2 and TRBJ1-1, is GAGVSQSPSNKVTEKGKDVELRCDPISGHTALYWYRQSLGQGLEFLIYFQGNSAPDKSGLPSDRFSAERTGGSVSTLTIQRTQQEDSAVYLCASSFEGGKAEAFFGQGTRLTVV.

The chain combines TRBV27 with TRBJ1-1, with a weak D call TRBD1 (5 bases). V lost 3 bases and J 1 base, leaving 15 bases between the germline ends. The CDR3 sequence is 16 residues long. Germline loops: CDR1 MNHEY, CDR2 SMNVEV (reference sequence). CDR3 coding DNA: TGTGCCAGCAGTTTCTTGGACACCGGGCGGAACACTGAAGCTTTCTTT. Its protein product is CASSFLDTGRNTEAFF.

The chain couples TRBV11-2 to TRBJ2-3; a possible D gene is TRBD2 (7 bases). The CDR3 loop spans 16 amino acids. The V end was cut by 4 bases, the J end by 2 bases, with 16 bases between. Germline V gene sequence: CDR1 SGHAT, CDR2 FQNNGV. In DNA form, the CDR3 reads TGTGCCAGCAGCTCTTGCGGGGGCCTAAACACAGATACGCAGTATTTT. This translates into CASSSCGGLNTDTQYF. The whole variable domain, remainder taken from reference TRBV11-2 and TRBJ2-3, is EAGVAQSPRYKIIEKRQSVAFWCNPISGHATLYWYQQILGQGPKLLIQFQNNGVVDDSQLPKDRFSAERLKGVDSTLKIQPAKLEDSAVYLCASSSCGGLNTDTQYFGPGTRLTVL.

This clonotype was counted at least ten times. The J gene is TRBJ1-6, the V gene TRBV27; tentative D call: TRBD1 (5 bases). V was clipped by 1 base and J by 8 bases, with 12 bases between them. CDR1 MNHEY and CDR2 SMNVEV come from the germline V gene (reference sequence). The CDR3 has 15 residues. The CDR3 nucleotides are TGTGCCAGCAGTTTATTGGTGGGGCTGGATTCACCCCTCCACTTT. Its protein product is CASSLLVGLDSPLHF.

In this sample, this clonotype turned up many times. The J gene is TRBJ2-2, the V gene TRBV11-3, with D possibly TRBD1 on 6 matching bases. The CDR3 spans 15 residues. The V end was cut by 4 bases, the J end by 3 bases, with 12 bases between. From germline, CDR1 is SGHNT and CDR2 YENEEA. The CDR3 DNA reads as TGTGCCAGCAGCTCGAGGGACACCTACACCGGGGAGCTGTTTTTT. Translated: CASSSRDTYTGELFF.

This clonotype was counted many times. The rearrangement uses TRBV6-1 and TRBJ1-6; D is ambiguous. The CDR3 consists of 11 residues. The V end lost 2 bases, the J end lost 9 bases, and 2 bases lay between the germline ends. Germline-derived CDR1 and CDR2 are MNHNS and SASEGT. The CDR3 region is CASSEISPLHF. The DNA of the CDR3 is TGTGCCAGCAGTGAAATTTCACCCCTCCACTTT.

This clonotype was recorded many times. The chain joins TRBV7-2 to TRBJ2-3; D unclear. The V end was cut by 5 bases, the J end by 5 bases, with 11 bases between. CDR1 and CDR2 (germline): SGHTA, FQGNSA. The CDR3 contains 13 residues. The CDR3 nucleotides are TGTGCCAGCAGCCCAGAACAGCAAGATACGCAGTATTTT. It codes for CASSPEQQDTQYF. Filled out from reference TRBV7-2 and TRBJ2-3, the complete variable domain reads GAGVSQSPSNKVTEKGKDVELRCDPISGHTALYWYRQSLGQGLEFLIYFQGNSAPDKSGLPSDRFSAERTGGSVSTLTIQRTQQEDSAVYLCASSPEQQDTQYFGPGTRLTVL.